The clone carrying this T cell receptor (beta chain) turned up a few times. The record originates from a study of T cells after yellow fever vaccination. TCRdb redid the calling of the 5' RACE reads with MiXCR, one entry per CDR3 protein. This table has 150,000 to 200,000 distinct CDR3 sequences, more than 9.5% appearing once. The V segment lost 5 bases and the J segment 5 bases; nucleotides outside the gene matches: 7. Germline CDR1 DFQATT, CDR2 SNEGSKA (reference sequence). The CDR3 is 13 residues long. This chain links TRBV20-1 with TRBJ2-7, with 9 bases matching TRBD1. This material consisted of CD8+ T cells sorted from PBMCs, taken 15 days after the yellow fever booster vaccination. This sequence originates from a man aged 18 to 29 who received the YFV17D yellow fever vaccine. The DNA for the CDR3 is TGCAGTGCTCCGGGGACAGGGCTGAACGAGCAGTACTTC. Protein: CSAPGTGLNEQYF.